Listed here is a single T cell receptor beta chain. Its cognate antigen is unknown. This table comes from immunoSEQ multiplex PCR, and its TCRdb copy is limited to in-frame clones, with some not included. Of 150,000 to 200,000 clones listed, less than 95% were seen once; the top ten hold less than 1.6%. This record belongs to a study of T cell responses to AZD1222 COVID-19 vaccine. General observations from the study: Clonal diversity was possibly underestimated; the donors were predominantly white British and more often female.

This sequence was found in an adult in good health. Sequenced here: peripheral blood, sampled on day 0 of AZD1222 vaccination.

The CDR3 is CATADRRYGYTF. CDR3 bases: TGTGCCACCGCGGACAGAAGATATGGCTACACCTTC. The V call is TRBV19, the J call TRBJ1-2; perhaps TRBD1 as D (6 bases). The CDR3 is made up of 12 amino acids. Trimming removed 10 bases at V and 5 bases at J, with 14 bases between. CDR1 LNHDA and CDR2 SQIVND come from the germline V gene (reference sequence).